These T cell receptor beta chains were read from a single sample in a study of shared clonotypes between healthy human individuals. Produced via immunoSEQ multiplex PCR; TCRdb's table is partial and in-frame only. Here the sample spans around 1,100,000 clones, approximately 75% being singletons. The sample consisted of memory CD4+ T cells from PBMCs. The receptors stem from a man aged 18 to 30 in good health. Some clones in this sample may be carry-over from other donors' samples. CDR3s include the opening cysteine and the closing phenylalanine or tryptophan. The D gene is left open where the match is weak. Only some rows state a clone size, as once, few, many or a class for expanded clones.

d_call j_call v_call clone_size cdr3_aa cdr3_nt
. TRBJ1-2 TRBV12-5 few CASGGGDGYTF TGTGCTAGTGGTGGAGGGGATGGCTACACCTTC
TRBD2 TRBJ2-3 TRBV12-5 . CASGLGTSGTDTQYF TGTGCTAGTGGTTTGGGAACTAGCGGCACAGATACGCAGTATTTT
. TRBJ2-5 TRBV28 . CASRNRVTQETQYF TGTGCCAGCAGGAACAGGGTTACCCAAGAGACCCAGTACTTC
. TRBJ2-2 TRBV5-6 . CASSLGRNTGELFF TGTGCCAGCAGCTTGGGGAGGAACACCGGGGAGCTGTTTTTT
. TRBJ2-7 TRBV7-6 . CASSLDVAAEQYF TGTGCCAGCAGCTTAGATGTAGCGGCCGAGCAGTACTTC
. TRBJ2-1 TRBV4-3 few CASSQNFQRALGGEQFF TGCGCCAGCAGCCAAAATTTTCAGCGAGCCCTCGGCGGTGAGCAGTTCTTC
. TRBJ2-7 TRBV28 . CASRDVTYEQYF TGTGCCAGTCGGGACGTAACCTACGAGCAGTACTTC
TRBD1 TRBJ1-4 TRBV11-2 . CASSLGQGGEKLFF TGTGCCAGCAGCCTCGGACAGGGTGGTGAAAAACTGTTTTTT
. TRBJ1-3 TRBV28 few CASIPPGPTGNTIYF TGTGCCAGCATTCCCCCGGGGCCTACCGGAAACACCATATATTTT
TRBD1 TRBJ1-2 TRBV4-1 . CASSQNRGADGYTF TGCGCCAGCAGCCAAAACAGGGGAGCGGATGGCTACACCTTC
. TRBJ1-1 TRBV5-1 . CASSLERLFNTEAFF TGCGCCAGCAGCTTGGAACGGCTTTTCAACACTGAAGCTTTCTTT
. TRBJ1-2 TRBV27 . CASSLSVRGHYGYTF TGTGCCAGCAGTTTATCGGTACGGGGCCACTATGGCTACACCTTC
TRBD2 TRBJ2-7 TRBV25-1 . CASSEGRGGEQYF TGTGCCAGCAGTGAAGGGAGGGGAGGCGAGCAGTACTTC
. TRBJ1-5 TRBV30 . CAWNRARVSNQPQHF TGTGCCTGGAATAGGGCCCGGGTTAGCAATCAGCCCCAGCATTTT
TRBD2 TRBJ2-2 TRBV5-1 . CASSPLAGGPPGELFF TGCGCCAGCAGCCCTCTGGCGGGAGGGCCCCCCGGGGAGCTGTTTTTT
. TRBJ2-7 TRBV6-1 . CASSEWDYEQYF TGTGCCAGCAGTGAGTGGGATTACGAGCAGTACTTC
TRBD2 TRBJ2-5 TRBV5-4 once CASSLFAGGAETQYF TGTGCCAGCAGCTTGTTTGCGGGAGGAGCGGAGACCCAGTACTTC
TRBD1 TRBJ1-2 TRBV29-1 . CSVITGVINGYTF TGCAGCGTTATAACAGGGGTCATAAATGGCTACACCTTC
. TRBJ2-5 TRBV29-1 . CSVGPLPQETQYF TGCAGCGTAGGCCCTCTGCCTCAAGAGACCCAGTACTTC
. TRBJ1-4 TRBV5-1 . CASSFGPDEEKLFF TGCGCCAGCAGCTTCGGGCCGGATGAGGAAAAACTGTTTTTT
TRBD1 TRBJ1-1 TRBV7-3 few CASRRDRVSEAFF TGTGCCAGCAGGCGGGACAGGGTTTCTGAAGCTTTCTTT
. TRBJ2-7 TRBV12-5 . CASGANPYEQYF TGTGCTAGTGGGGCTAATCCCTACGAGCAGTACTTC
. TRBJ2-7 TRBV25-1 . CASSPRTVSSYEQYF TGTGCCAGCAGTCCTCGGACGGTGAGCTCCTACGAGCAGTACTTC
. TRBJ2-1 TRBV29-1 few CSVVRIYNEQFF TGCAGCGTTGTACGGATCTACAATGAGCAGTTCTTC
. TRBJ1-4 TRBV27 . CASSLSGGFSEKLFF TGTGCCAGCAGTTTATCGGGGGGGTTCTCCGAAAAACTGTTTTTT
. TRBJ2-6 TRBV19 . CASKETGRTGANVLTF TGTGCCAGTAAGGAGACAGGGAGGACTGGGGCCAACGTCCTGACTTTC
TRBD1 TRBJ2-2 TRBV4-1 once CASRPYRGSNTGELFF TGCGCCAGCAGGCCCTACAGGGGATCGAACACCGGGGAGCTGTTTTTT
. TRBJ1-2 TRBV5-1 . CASSDPGGGYTF TGCGCCAGCAGCGATCCTGGAGGTGGCTACACCTTC
TRBD1 TRBJ2-2 TRBV6-6 . CASRSGQANTGELFF TGTGCCAGCAGATCCGGACAGGCGAACACCGGGGAGCTGTTTTTT
. TRBJ2-3 TRBV29-1 few CSATGGYSTDTQYF TGCAGCGCGACAGGCGGGTATAGCACAGATACGCAGTATTTT
. TRBJ2-5 TRBV28 . CASSLSGSQETQYF TGTGCCAGCAGTTTATCTGGCAGTCAAGAGACCCAGTACTTC
. TRBJ2-7 TRBV2 . CATQERGDEQYF TGTGCCACCCAAGAGAGGGGCGACGAGCAGTACTTC
. TRBJ2-1 TRBV19 . CASSFKGLGYNEQFF TGTGCCAGTAGTTTTAAAGGTCTGGGGTACAATGAGCAGTTCTTC
. TRBJ2-7 TRBV7-3 . CASSSLPGGSYEQYF TGTGCCAGCAGCTCCCTCCCAGGGGGGTCCTACGAGCAGTACTTC
TRBD2 TRBJ2-7 TRBV11-2 . CASSLPISGRGSYEQYF TGTGCCAGCAGCTTGCCGATTAGCGGGAGGGGCTCCTACGAGCAGTACTTC
. TRBJ2-7 TRBV21-1 . CASSKATASYEQYF TGTGCCAGCAGCAAAGCGACGGCCAGCTACGAGCAGTACTTC
. TRBJ2-3 TRBV10-1 many CASSDPRRGTDTQYF TGCGCCAGCAGTGACCCTAGGCGGGGCACAGATACGCAGTATTTT
. TRBJ1-2 TRBV28 . CASSTGGGYGYTF TGTGCCAGCAGTACAGGCGGGGGCTATGGCTACACCTTC
. TRBJ2-3 TRBV18 once CASSLKTDTQYF TGTGCCAGCTCACTCAAGACAGATACGCAGTATTTT
. TRBJ2-5 TRBV7-9 . CASSLREWETQYF TGTGCCAGCAGCTTACGGGAATGGGAGACCCAGTACTTC
TRBD2 TRBJ2-2 TRBV11-3 . CASSPQREGGELFF TGTGCCAGCAGCCCCCAGCGGGAAGGCGGGGAGCTGTTTTTT
. TRBJ1-2 TRBV28 . CASSLLGGPGKFYGYTF TGTGCCAGCAGTTTATTAGGGGGGCCGGGAAAATTCTATGGCTACACCTTC
TRBD2 TRBJ2-1 TRBV18 . CASSYEEAGNNEQFF TGTGCCAGCTCGTATGAGGAAGCGGGGAACAATGAGCAGTTCTTC
TRBD2 TRBJ2-1 TRBV2 few CASSHRLAGESEGHNEQFF TGTGCCAGCAGTCATCGACTAGCGGGGGAGAGTGAGGGGCACAATGAGCAGTTCTTC
TRBD2 TRBJ2-7 TRBV2 . CASSDFASGSTYEQYF TGTGCCAGCAGTGATTTTGCTAGCGGGAGTACCTACGAGCAGTACTTC
. TRBJ2-7 TRBV7-9 . CASSLGGLGYEQYF TGTGCCAGCAGCTTAGGAGGTCTGGGTTACGAGCAGTACTTC
. TRBJ2-3 TRBV18 . CASSPWTDTDTQYF TGTGCCAGCTCACCATGGACAGACACAGATACGCAGTATTTT
. TRBJ1-3 TRBV28 . CATAGSSGNTIYF TGTGCCACCGCAGGGTCAAGTGGAAACACCATATATTTT
TRBD1 TRBJ1-2 TRBV29-1 few CSVGAPDRVHGYTF TGCAGCGTTGGGGCCCCTGACAGGGTACATGGCTACACCTTC
TRBD2 TRBJ2-2 TRBV5-1 . CASSLETSGGELFF TGCGCCAGCAGCTTGGAAACTAGCGGAGGGGAGCTGTTTTTT
TRBD2 TRBJ2-3 TRBV4-1 . CASSALAGGSGDTQYF TGCGCCAGCAGCGCTCTAGCGGGAGGGTCCGGGGATACGCAGTATTTT
TRBD2 TRBJ2-5 TRBV18 . CASSLGTSGTQETQYF TGTGCCAGCTCACTCGGGACTAGCGGGACCCAAGAGACCCAGTACTTC
. TRBJ1-2 TRBV5-1 . CASSLGVYGYTF TGCGCCAGCAGCTTGGGGGTCTATGGCTACACCTTC